This T cell receptor (beta chain) was documented in a study of cytomegalovirus exposure and HLA in healthy donors. Study information: The study's early data release held roughly 91 million unique TCRs from HLA-typed donors.

Regarding the study as a whole: From TCR beta sequences, most subjects' HLA-A and HLA-B alleles were reportedly predicted accurately. Analyses of presence and absence presupposed an approximately uniform sequencing depth across donors. A further, later analysis showed that HLA-associated TCR beta chains (compared with equally common others) were more clonally expanded.

The CDR3 is 18 residues long. Germline-derived CDR1 and CDR2 are SGHVS and FQNEAQ. Use of 60 Vbeta and 13 Jbeta primers characterized the PCR. The assay was immunoSEQ multiplex PCR, and TCRdb's table has in-frame clones only and misses some. The sample holds approximately 220,000 clones; approximately 70% are singletons and the top ten take 1.8%. Note on this clone: Its antigen is still unknown. The germline gene is not matched at one end of the junction; a read error may be the cause.

The sample taken for sequencing was PBMCs. The V call is TRBV7-8, the J call TRBJ2-3; 11 positions agree with TRBD2. The clonotype originates from a woman in her thirties in good health and CMV-seronegative. CDR3 sequence: CATSFAPGTSGSTDTQYF. CDR3 in DNA: TGTGCCACCAGCTTCGCCCCCGGGACTAGCGGATCTACAGATACGCAGTATTTT.